Below, 8 T cell receptor beta chains from the same sample are listed, as sequenced in a study of regulatory T cells in long-lasting Graves disease. This sample's time point: newly diagnosed GD, antithyroid drugs for less than 3 months. Construction of the TCR library relied on RNA isolated from PBMCs. Combining iRepertoire HTBI primers with Arm-PCR of CDR3 regions, the authors built TCR beta libraries. One entry per CDR3 protein, called by TCRdb with MiXCR from the multiplex PCR reads. The repertoire holds around 450,000 distinct CDR3 sequences, about 17% seen once, with approximately 12% in the top ten. The sample was also reused in another study, on T cells in Graves' hyperthyroidism and ophthalmopathy.

The sample was peripheral blood mononuclear cells (PBMCs), taken at new diagnosis, from a patient treated with antithyroid drugs. These receptor sequences come from a man in his forties with Graves disease.

On this clonotype: This may stem from a read error, because a much larger clone lies one nucleotide away. The chain joins TRBV20-1 to TRBJ2-7, with a tentative D call TRBD2 (6 bases). The CDR3 sequence is 13 residues long. Germline CDR1 DFQATT, CDR2 SNEGSKA (reference sequence). The CDR3 spells CGAGSPPVGEQYF. CDR3 bases: TGCGGTGCGGGGAGCCCCCCAGTCGGCGAGCAGTACTTC.

To note about this clonotype: Given a far larger clone just one base away, this is likely a sequencing read error. The rearrangement joins TRBV6-1 to TRBJ2-7, with 9 bases that match TRBD1. The germline CDR1 and CDR2 sequences are MNHNS and SASEGT. The CDR3 runs 14 residues. Losses at the gene ends were 6 bases for V and 2 bases for J; bases not matched to a gene: 5. DNA of the CDR3: TGTGCCAGCAGCGTCGGGACAGGGCCCTACGAGCAGTACTTC. It codes for CASSVGTGPYEQYF.

This clonotype showed up many times. V and J are TRBV30 and TRBJ2-5, with D uncertain. Trimming pared 7 bases from V and 4 bases from J, leaving 13 bases between. Germline V CDR1 and CDR2: GTSNPN, SVGIG (reference sequence). The CDR3 runs to 12 residues. This CDR3 reads CASTLGRETQYF. CDR3 DNA: TGTGCCTCAACCTTGGGAAGAGAGACCCAGTACTTC. Full variable domain (outside the CDR3, taken from reference TRBV30 and TRBJ2-5): SQTIHQWPATLVQPVGSPLSLECTVEGTSNPNLYWYRQAAGRGLQLLFYSVGIGQISSEVPQNLSASRPQDRQFILSSKKLLLSDSGFYLCASTLGRETQYFGPGTRLLVL.

To note about this clonotype: Lacking the conserved final phenylalanine or tryptophan, this CDR3 likely reflects a read error. This chain connects TRBV18 to TRBJ2-3; D possibly matches TRBD1 or TRBD2 (5 bases each). This CDR3 is 15 amino acids long. Germline loops: CDR1 KGHSH, CDR2 LQKENI. The ends were cut back, 3 bases at V and 2 bases at J, with 12 bases in the middle. CDR3 DNA: TGTGCCAGCTCACCCGAGGGGATCCCCACAGATACGCAGTATCTT. It encodes CASSPEGIPTDTQYL.

Only a few counts were recorded for this clonotype. The V gene is TRBV29-1, the J gene TRBJ2-1; maybe TRBD2 (6 bases). The CDR3 extends over 11 amino acids. Germline V gene sequence: CDR1 SQVTM, CDR2 ANQGSEA. V was clipped by 0 bases and J by 9 bases, with 6 bases between them. Here the CDR3 DNA reads TGCAGCGTTGAAGAGGGAGGTGAGCAGTTCTTC. Encoded protein: CSVEEGGEQFF.

The chain employs TRBV12-3 or TRBV12-4 and TRBJ2-2; 8 nucleotides align to TRBD2. This CDR3 region has 15 residues. V gave up 8 bases and J gave up 4 bases; unmatched junction bases: 9. The CDR3 sequence is CASGTSGGFTGELFF. CDR3 nucleotides: TGTGCCAGCGGAACTAGCGGAGGGTTCACCGGGGAGCTGTTTTTT.

This sequence joins TRBV12-3 or TRBV12-4 and TRBJ2-1, with 10 bases lining up with TRBD2. V was clipped by 7 bases and J by 15 bases; unmatched bases: 12. The CDR3 spans 13 residues. The CDR3 loop is CASKPQLTSGWFF. CDR3 nucleotides: TGTGCCAGCAAGCCGCAACTGACTAGCGGGTGGTTCTTC.

Many counts were recorded for this clonotype. V and J are TRBV12-3 or TRBV12-4 and TRBJ2-1; TRBD2 matches 11 bases. This CDR3 has 22 residues. The V gene end was trimmed by 3 bases and the J gene end by 7 bases; junction bases not matched to a gene: 26. This CDR3 is CASSFQQRLVRGVLAGGNEQFF. The CDR3 bases are TGTGCCAGCAGTTTCCAGCAGAGATTAGTCCGGGGAGTTCTAGCGGGAGGTAATGAGCAGTTCTTC.